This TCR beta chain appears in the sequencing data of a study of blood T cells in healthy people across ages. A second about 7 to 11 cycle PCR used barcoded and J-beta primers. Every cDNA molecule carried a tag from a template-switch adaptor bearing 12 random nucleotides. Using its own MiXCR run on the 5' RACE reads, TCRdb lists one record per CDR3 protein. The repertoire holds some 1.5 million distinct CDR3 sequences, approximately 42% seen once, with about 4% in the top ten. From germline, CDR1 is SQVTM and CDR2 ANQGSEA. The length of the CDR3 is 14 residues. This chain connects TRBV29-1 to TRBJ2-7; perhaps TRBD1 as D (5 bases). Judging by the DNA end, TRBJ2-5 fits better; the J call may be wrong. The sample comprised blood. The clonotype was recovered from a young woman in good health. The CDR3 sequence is CSVESREPQETQYF. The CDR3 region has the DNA TGCAGCGTTGAATCCAGGGAACCGCAAGAGACCCAGTACTTC.